The entry below gives a single T cell receptor beta chain sequence along with its context. The target of this receptor is not known. Base quality data are lacking; no much larger clone is found one base away. The data were taken from a study of cytotoxic CD8 clonotypes in ibrutinib-treated CLL (dated by TCRdb to the early 2020s). About the investigation overall: The cohort was composed of some twelve relapsed/refractory and approximately 14 treatment-naive patients; IGHV unmutated status was identified in 17 patients. Cryopreserved peripheral blood mononuclear cells were obtained prior to treatment, at the time of response, and at either disease progression or sustained remission. Of the 90 or so participants in the trial, about 25 had longitudinal samples available. Responses were partial in roughly 25 patients and complete in 2; after median about 5.5 years follow-up, some 15 stayed in remission and about twelve progressed. An average of around 250,000 productive templates and 94,082 productive rearrangements was obtained per sample. Every sample from remission and from progressive disease was obtained while the patients were still on ibrutinib. Response samples were obtained after a median of around 11 months of treatment, with a range of roughly 6 to 40 months.

Study-wide conclusions, independent of this receptor: At ibrutinib response clonality went up, during sustained remission it held steady, and at progression it dropped back toward baseline. At baseline, clonality was higher than in age-matched healthy donors and showed a strong correlation with circulating CD8+ T-cell counts. Sustained-remission and progressing patients did not have matched sampling times, and lymph node repertoires were not examined. Public clonotypes were found to be uncommon and were observed to contract or remain stable during treatment; the increase in clonality was shown to reflect expansion of private clonotypes at ibrutinib response.

A MiSeq instrument was used for deep resolution sequencing, which targeted depths ranging from 1 in 1 million up to 1 in 200,000 T cells, with coverage averaging 10x for each clonotype. The immunoSEQ hsTCRB Kit was used to generate the TCR beta libraries. From the authors' description of their analysis: The data were analyzed with ImmunoSEQ Analyzer and ImmunoSEQ Data Assistant, and V, D and J gene assignments followed IMGT definitions. Clonality was computed as one minus normalized Shannon entropy of productive rearrangement frequencies, ranging from 0 to 1. Only overrepresented clonotypes making up at least 0.05% of each patient's repertoire were included in the public clonotype analysis. About twelve repertoires from age-matched healthy donors, obtained from immuneACCESS, served as clonality controls. TCRdb mirrors the immuneACCESS table, restricted to in-frame sequences. Some clones are absent from its copies; in checked studies, under half trace to an unresolved V gene, and the reason for the others is unknown. For V, J and clone size, that table is used; D and trimming come from the DNA. This sample is represented by roughly 180,000 clones; approximately 80% of them were singletons. The top ten clones comprise 3.5% to 5.5% of the sample.

The time point label corresponds to: approximately 25 months on ibrutinib. For TCR beta library preparation, approximately 2 micrograms of genomic DNA was extracted from cryopreserved PBMCs. Longitudinal blood samples from CLL patients on ibrutinib monotherapy were analyzed using high-throughput TCR beta sequencing. Patients were enrolled in a phase 2 open-label single-center ibrutinib monotherapy trial. CDR1 and CDR2 are drawn from the germline V gene: MDHEN, SYDVKM. Here V drops 6 bases and J drops 6 bases, and the junction holds 12 bases not matched to any gene. The CDR3 has 15 amino acids, counting the end cysteine and phenylalanine. CDR3 DNA only is kept here, 45 bases in frame from base 1.

This TCR was sampled from a human donor with chronic lymphocytic leukemia. The chain is made from TRBV28 and TRBJ1-2; 8 nucleotides in the junction match TRBD1. Sequencing was performed on PBMCs, taken after 24 months of ibrutinib treatment. DNA sequence: TGTGCCAGCAGAAGACCTGGACAGGGCGGGAATGGCTACACCTTC. Its protein reads: CASRRPGQGGNGYTF.